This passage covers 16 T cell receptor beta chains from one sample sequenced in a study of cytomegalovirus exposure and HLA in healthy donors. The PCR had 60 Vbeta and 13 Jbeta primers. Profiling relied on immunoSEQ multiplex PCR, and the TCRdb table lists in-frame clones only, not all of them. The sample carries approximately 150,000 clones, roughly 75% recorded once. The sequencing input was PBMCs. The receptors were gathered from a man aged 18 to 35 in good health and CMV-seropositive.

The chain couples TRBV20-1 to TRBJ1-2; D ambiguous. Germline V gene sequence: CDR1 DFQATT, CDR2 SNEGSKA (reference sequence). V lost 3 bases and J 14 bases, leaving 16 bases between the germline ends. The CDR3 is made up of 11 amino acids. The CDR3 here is CSASSFEDFTF. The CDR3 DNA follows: TGCAGTGCTAGTTCGTTCGAGGACTTTACCTTC.

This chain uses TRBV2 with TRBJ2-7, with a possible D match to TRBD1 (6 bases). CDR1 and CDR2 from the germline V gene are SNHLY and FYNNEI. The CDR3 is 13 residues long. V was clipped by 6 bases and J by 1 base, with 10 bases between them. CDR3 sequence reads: CASSRQVSYEQYF. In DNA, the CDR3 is TGTGCCAGCAGCCGACAGGTTTCCTACGAGCAGTACTTC.

In nucleotides, the CDR3 is TGTGCCAGCAGCTTAAATCTGGTGGCAGGGGACTATGGCTACACCTTC. Translating it yields CASSLNLVAGDYGYTF. The rearrangement joins TRBV7-8 to TRBJ1-2; maybe TRBD1 (6 bases). CDR1 SGHVS and CDR2 FQNEAQ come from the germline V gene. CDR3 length: 16 residues. Between the trimmed V and J ends, which lost 2 bases and 3 bases, there was a span of 16 bases.

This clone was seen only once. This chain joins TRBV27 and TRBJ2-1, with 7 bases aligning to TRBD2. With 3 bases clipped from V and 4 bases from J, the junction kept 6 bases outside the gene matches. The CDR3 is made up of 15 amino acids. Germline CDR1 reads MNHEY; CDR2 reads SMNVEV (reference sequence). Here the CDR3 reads CASSLREGSYNEQFF. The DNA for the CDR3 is TGTGCCAGCAGTTTGAGGGAGGGCTCGTACAATGAGCAGTTCTTC.

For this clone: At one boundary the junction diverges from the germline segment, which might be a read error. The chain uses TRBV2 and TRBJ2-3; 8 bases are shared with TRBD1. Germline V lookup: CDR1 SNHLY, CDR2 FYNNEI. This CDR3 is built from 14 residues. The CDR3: CASSEVLGTGTQYF. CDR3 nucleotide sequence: TGTGCCAGCAGTGAAGTTCTCGGGACAGGTACGCAGTATTTT. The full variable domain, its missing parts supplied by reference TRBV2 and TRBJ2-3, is EPEVTQTPSHQVTQMGQEVILRCVPISNHLYFYWYRQILGQKVEFLVSFYNNEISEKSEIFDDQFSVERPDGSNFTLKIRSTKLEDSAMYFCASSEVLGTGTQYFGPGTRLTVL.

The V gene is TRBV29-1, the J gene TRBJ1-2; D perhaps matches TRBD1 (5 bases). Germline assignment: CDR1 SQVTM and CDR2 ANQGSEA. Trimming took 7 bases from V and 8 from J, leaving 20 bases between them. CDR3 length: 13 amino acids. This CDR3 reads CSDFSRAGLGYTF. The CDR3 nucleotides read TGCAGCGACTTTAGCAGGGCCGGGTTAGGCTACACCTTC.

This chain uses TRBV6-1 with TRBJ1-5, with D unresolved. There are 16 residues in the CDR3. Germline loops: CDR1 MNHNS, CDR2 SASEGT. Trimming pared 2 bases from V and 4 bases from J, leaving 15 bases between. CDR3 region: CASSESPGSINQPQHF. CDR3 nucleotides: TGTGCCAGCAGTGAATCTCCCGGGTCCATTAATCAGCCCCAGCATTTT.

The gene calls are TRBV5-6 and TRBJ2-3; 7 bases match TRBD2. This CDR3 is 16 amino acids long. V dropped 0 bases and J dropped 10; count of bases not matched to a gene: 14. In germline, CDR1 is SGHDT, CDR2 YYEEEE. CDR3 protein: CASSLGTWGGSASQYF. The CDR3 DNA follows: TGTGCCAGCAGCTTGGGTACGTGGGGCGGGAGCGCCTCGCAGTATTTT.

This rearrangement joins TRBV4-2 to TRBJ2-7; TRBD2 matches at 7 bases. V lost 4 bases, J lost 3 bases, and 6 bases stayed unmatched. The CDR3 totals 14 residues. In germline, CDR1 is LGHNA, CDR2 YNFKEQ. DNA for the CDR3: TGTGCCAGCAGCCCCGCGGGAGCAGGCTACGAGCAGTACTTC. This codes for CASSPAGAGYEQYF.

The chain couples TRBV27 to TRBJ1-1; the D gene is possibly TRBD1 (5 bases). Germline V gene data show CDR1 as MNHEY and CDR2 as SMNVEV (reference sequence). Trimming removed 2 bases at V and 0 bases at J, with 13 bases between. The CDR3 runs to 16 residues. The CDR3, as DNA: TGTGCCAGCAGTTTAATGGGGCCACCCATGAACACTGAAGCTTTCTTT. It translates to CASSLMGPPMNTEAFF.

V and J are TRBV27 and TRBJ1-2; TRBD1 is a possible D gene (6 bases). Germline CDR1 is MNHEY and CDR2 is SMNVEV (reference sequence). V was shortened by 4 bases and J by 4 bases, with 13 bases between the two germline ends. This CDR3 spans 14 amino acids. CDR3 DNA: TGTGCCAGCAGTTCCCCCGGGACACCCTATGGCTACACCTTC. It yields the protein CASSSPGTPYGYTF.

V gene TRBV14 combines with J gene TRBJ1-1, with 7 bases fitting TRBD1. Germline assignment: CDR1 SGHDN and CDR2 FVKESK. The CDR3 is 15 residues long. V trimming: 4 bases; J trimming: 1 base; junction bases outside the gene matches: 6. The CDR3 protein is CASSRRDRANTEAFF. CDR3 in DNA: TGTGCCAGCAGCCGGCGGGACAGAGCGAACACTGAAGCTTTCTTT.

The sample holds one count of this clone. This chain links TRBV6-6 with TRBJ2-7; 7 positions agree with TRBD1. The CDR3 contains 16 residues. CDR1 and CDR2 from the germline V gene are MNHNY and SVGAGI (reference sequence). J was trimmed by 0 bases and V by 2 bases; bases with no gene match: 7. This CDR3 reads CASSYEGTVSSYEQYF. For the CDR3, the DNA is TGTGCCAGCAGTTACGAGGGGACAGTGAGCTCCTACGAGCAGTACTTC.

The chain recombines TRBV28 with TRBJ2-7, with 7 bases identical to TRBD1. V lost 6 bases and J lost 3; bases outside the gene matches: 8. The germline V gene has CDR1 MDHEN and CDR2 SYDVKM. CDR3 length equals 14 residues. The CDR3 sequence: CASSTGTADYEQYF. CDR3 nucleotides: TGTGCCAGCAGCACCGGGACAGCAGACTACGAGCAGTACTTC.

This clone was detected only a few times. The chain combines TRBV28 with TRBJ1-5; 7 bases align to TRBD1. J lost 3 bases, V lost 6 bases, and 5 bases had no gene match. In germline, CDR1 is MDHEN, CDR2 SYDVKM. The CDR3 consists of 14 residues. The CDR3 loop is CASRRDSPNQPQHF. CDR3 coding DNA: TGTGCCAGCAGGCGGGACAGCCCCAATCAGCCCCAGCATTTT.

The CDR3 here is CASSPGTGSYTEAFF. CDR3 nucleotide sequence: TGTGCCAGCAGTCCCGGGACAGGGTCTTACACTGAAGCTTTCTTT. The chain carries TRBV27 and TRBJ1-1; the match to TRBD1 covers 9 bases. This CDR3 is 15 amino acids long. Trimming cost V 5 bases and J 3 bases; bases outside gene matches: 7. Germline CDR1 MNHEY, CDR2 SMNVEV (reference sequence).